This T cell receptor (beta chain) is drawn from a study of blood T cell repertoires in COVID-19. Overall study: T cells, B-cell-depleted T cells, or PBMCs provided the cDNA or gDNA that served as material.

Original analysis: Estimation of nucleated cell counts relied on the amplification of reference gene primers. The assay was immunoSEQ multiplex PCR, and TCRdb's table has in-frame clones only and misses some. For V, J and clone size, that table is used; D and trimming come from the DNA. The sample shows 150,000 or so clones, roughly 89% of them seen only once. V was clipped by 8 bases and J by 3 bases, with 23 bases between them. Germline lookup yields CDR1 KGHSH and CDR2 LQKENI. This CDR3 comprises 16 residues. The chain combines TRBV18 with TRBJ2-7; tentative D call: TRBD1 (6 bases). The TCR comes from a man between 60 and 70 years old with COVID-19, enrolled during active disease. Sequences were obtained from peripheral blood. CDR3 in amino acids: CASHRGEQGLIYEQYF. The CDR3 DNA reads TGTGCCAGCCACCGGGGTGAACAGGGCCTCATCTACGAGCAGTACTTC.